Shown below are 6 T cell receptor beta chains from a single sample sequenced in a study of cytomegalovirus exposure and HLA in healthy donors. PCR involved 60 Vbeta and 13 Jbeta primers. Clones were read by immunoSEQ multiplex PCR, and TCRdb kept only the in-frame ones, dropping some. The data show approximately 37,000 clones, and the top ten clones hold 7.5% to 9.5%. The sample comprised PBMCs. Receptors were obtained from a man aged 35-49 years in good health and CMV-seropositive.

The chain uses TRBV9 and TRBJ1-1, with 7 bases matching TRBD1. This CDR3 is 13 amino acids long. Trimming removed 1 base from V and 6 bases from J; junction bases left unmatched: 3. The germline V gene encodes CDR1 SGDLS and CDR2 YYNGEE. This CDR3 is CASSVTGASEAFF. As DNA, the CDR3 is TGTGCCAGCAGCGTAACAGGGGCATCTGAAGCTTTCTTT.

This sequence joins TRBV9 and TRBJ2-5; tentatively, D is TRBD1 (5 bases). Germline V CDR1 and CDR2: SGDLS, YYNGEE. The V end lost 3 bases, the J end lost 7 bases, and 16 bases lay between the germline ends. The CDR3 is 14 amino acids. As DNA, the CDR3 is TGTGCCAGCAGCGCCACAGGTACTCCTGGGACCCAGTACTTC. This translates into CASSATGTPGTQYF. Supplemented by reference TRBV9 and TRBJ2-5, the full variable domain reads DSGVTQTPKHLITATGQRVTLRCSPRSGDLSVYWYQQSLDQGLQFLIQYYNGEERAKGNILERFSAQQFPDLHSELNLSSLELGDSALYFCASSATGTPGTQYFGPGTRLLVL.

The V gene is TRBV7-9, the J gene TRBJ2-7, with D possibly being TRBD1 (6 bases). Trimming removed 5 bases at V and 4 bases at J, with 12 bases between. CDR3 length: 13 residues. Per germline, CDR1 SEHNR and CDR2 FQNEAQ (reference sequence). CDR3 sequence reads: CASSPRGGYEQYF. CDR3 DNA: TGTGCCAGCAGCCCCAGGGGCGGATACGAGCAGTACTTC.

The chain combines TRBV27 with TRBJ1-5; unclear D gene. Germline-derived CDR1 and CDR2 are MNHEY and SMNVEV (reference sequence). The V end was cut by 6 bases, the J end by 6 bases, with 12 bases between. The CDR3 has 13 residues. The CDR3 nucleotides are TGTGCCAGCAGCCCCCAGGAACGTCAGCCCCAGCATTTT. Protein: CASSPQERQPQHF.

The chain recombines TRBV2 with TRBJ2-7; 8 nucleotides match TRBD1. This CDR3 has 17 residues. J lost 5 bases, V lost 6 bases, and 18 bases had no gene match. Germline loops: CDR1 SNHLY, CDR2 FYNNEI. CDR3 sequence (DNA): TGTGCCAGCAGCCTTGAGGTCCTGGACAGGGCTGGGGACGAGCAGTACTTC. Translation gives CASSLEVLDRAGDEQYF. The full variable domain, its missing parts supplied by reference TRBV2 and TRBJ2-7, is EPEVTQTPSHQVTQMGQEVILRCVPISNHLYFYWYRQILGQKVEFLVSFYNNEISEKSEIFDDQFSVERPDGSNFTLKIRSTKLEDSAMYFCASSLEVLDRAGDEQYFGPGTRLTVT.

The chain carries TRBV5-1 and TRBJ2-3; the match to TRBD2 covers 14 bases. The CDR3 covers 19 residues. Looked up from germline, CDR1 is SGHRS and CDR2 is YFSETQ. After removal of 0 bases from V and 7 bases from J, the junction contained 13 bases not matched to a gene. The CDR3 DNA follows: TGCGCCAGCAGCTTGGAAAAGACTAGCGGGAGGGCCCTCGGGCATACGCAGTATTTT. Translation: CASSLEKTSGRALGHTQYF.